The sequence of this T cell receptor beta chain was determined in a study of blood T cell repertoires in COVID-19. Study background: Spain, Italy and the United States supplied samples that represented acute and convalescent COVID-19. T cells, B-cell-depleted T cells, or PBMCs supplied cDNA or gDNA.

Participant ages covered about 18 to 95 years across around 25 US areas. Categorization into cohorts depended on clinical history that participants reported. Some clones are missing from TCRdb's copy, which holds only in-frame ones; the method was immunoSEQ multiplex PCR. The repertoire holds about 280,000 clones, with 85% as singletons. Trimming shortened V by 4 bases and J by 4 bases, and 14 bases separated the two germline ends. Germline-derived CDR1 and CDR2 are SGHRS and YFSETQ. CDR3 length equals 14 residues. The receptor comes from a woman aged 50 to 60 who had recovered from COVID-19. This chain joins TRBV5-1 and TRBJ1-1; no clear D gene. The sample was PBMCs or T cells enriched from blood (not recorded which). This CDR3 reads CASSLPLGSTEAFF. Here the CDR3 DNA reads TGCGCCAGCAGCCTCCCCCTCGGGAGCACTGAAGCTTTCTTT.